What follows are 14 T cell receptor beta chains derived from one specimen sequenced in a study of T-cell memory formation after mild COVID-19. TCRdb analysed the 5' RACE reads with MiXCR anew, one entry per CDR3 protein. Altogether 130,000 to 150,000 distinct CDR3 sequences are present, approximately 6% being singletons, with the ten largest covering about 2%. The sequenced material came from PBMCs or a T cell subset sorted from them (not recorded which). These receptors were collected from an adult woman who had mild COVID-19 (a few samples of this study predate the infection). Cell type and time point are not known.

This clonotype was picked up many times. The chain couples TRBV4-3 to TRBJ1-4; D is unclear. Germline CDR1 and CDR2: LGHNA and YSLEER. This CDR3 is built from 16 residues. V was trimmed by 0 bases and J by 7 bases, leaving 15 bases between them. The CDR3 coding sequence is TGCGCCAGCAGCCAAGAGTTTTTCCGGGGAGGTGAAAAACTGTTTTTT. This gives the protein CASSQEFFRGGEKLFF.

This clonotype has a handful of counts. The J gene is TRBJ1-5, the V gene TRBV6-2 or TRBV6-3; D ambiguous. The CDR3 extends over 15 amino acids. Trimming removed 2 bases at V and 1 base at J, with 9 bases between. The V gene's germline CDR1 is MNHEY and CDR2 SVGEGT. In DNA form, the CDR3 reads TGTGCCAGCAGTTACAAACCTTCGAGCAATCAGCCCCAGCATTTT. Translating gives CASSYKPSSNQPQHF.

This clonotype occurred many times. The chain employs TRBV12-3 or TRBV12-4 and TRBJ2-1; the D gene is possibly TRBD2 (6 bases). The CDR3 has 15 amino acids. V was clipped by 5 bases and J by 5 bases, with 16 bases between them. This CDR3 is CASSQIGSGNNEQFF. The DNA for the CDR3 is TGTGCCAGCAGTCAAATCGGTAGCGGAAACAATGAGCAGTTCTTC.

In its sample, this clonotype was seen a few times. This chain connects TRBV14 to TRBJ2-2, with D possibly being TRBD1 or TRBD2 (5 bases each). The CDR3 loop spans 13 amino acids. Germline CDR1 is SGHDN and CDR2 is FVKESK. Trimming removed 1 base from V and 6 bases from J, with 6 bases in between. CDR3 protein: CASSQVGAGELFF. CDR3 DNA sequence: TGTGCCAGCAGCCAAGTGGGGGCCGGGGAGCTGTTTTTT. Supplemented by reference TRBV14 and TRBJ2-2, the full variable domain reads EAGVTQFPSHSVIEKGQTVTLRCDPISGHDNLYWYRRVMGKEIKFLLHFVKESKQDESGMPNNRFLAERTGGTYSTLKVQPAELEDSGVYFCASSQVGAGELFFGEGSRLTVL.

The chain joins TRBV12-3 or TRBV12-4 to TRBJ2-4; 12 bases agree with TRBD2. Unmatched junction bases numbered 6, after V lost 5 bases and J lost 1 base. CDR3 length: 17 residues. CDR3 nucleotide sequence: TGTGCCAGCAGTAGACTAGCGGGAGTTTCGGCCAAAAACATTCAGTACTTC. It codes for CASSRLAGVSAKNIQYF.

The genes are TRBV18 and TRBJ2-1, with 15 bases fitting TRBD2. There are 16 residues in the CDR3. The germline gives CDR1 KGHSH, CDR2 LQKENI. The ends lost 6 bases at V and 2 bases at J; junction bases unmatched: 2. CDR3 nucleotides: TGTGCCAGCTCCCGGACTAGCGGGAGGGCCTACAATGAGCAGTTCTTC. Amino acid sequence: CASSRTSGRAYNEQFF.

The sample holds many counts of this clonotype. The chain combines TRBV20-1 with TRBJ2-1; 8 nucleotides line up with TRBD2. This CDR3 contains 16 residues. The germline V gene has CDR1 DFQATT and CDR2 SNEGSKA (reference sequence). V was clipped by 3 bases and J by 3 bases; unmatched bases: 10. CDR3 sequence: CSARGSGRDIYNEQFF. The CDR3 region has the DNA TGCAGTGCTAGGGGGAGCGGGAGAGATATCTACAATGAGCAGTTCTTC.

This clonotype was found many times. The J gene is TRBJ1-2, the V gene TRBV12-3 or TRBV12-4; 9 bases align to TRBD1. The V and J ends lost 4 bases and 7 bases, in that order; junction bases with no gene match: 7. CDR3 length equals 14 residues. CDR3 region: CASSSGTGIFGYTF. The CDR3 coding sequence is TGTGCCAGCAGTTCCGGGACAGGGATTTTTGGCTACACCTTC.

In this sample, this clonotype turned up many times. This chain uses TRBV2 with TRBJ1-5, with a weak D call TRBD1 (5 bases). The V gene's germline CDR1 is SNHLY and CDR2 FYNNEI. V gave up 3 bases and J gave up 6 bases, with 9 bases separating them. This CDR3 has 13 residues. This chain's CDR3 is CASSDQGVQPQHF. The CDR3 nucleotides read TGTGCCAGCAGTGATCAGGGAGTTCAGCCCCAGCATTTT.

This clonotype came up many times. CDR3 residues: CASSQGQGGSPLHF. Written as DNA, the CDR3 is TGTGCCAGCAGCCAAGGACAGGGTGGTTCACCCCTCCACTTT. The rearrangement links TRBV4-2 to TRBJ1-6; 7 bases are a match to TRBD1. The CDR3 is made up of 14 amino acids. Germline-derived CDR1 and CDR2 are LGHNA and YNFKEQ. Unmatched junction bases numbered 3, after V lost 1 base and J lost 9 bases.

This CDR3 reads CASSATPQGARYEQYF. Here the CDR3 DNA reads TGTGCCAGCAGCGCCACACCCCAGGGGGCTAGGTACGAGCAGTACTTC. V usage is TRBV9 and J usage is TRBJ2-7; 8 nucleotides agree with TRBD1. The CDR3 is 16 residues long. The V gene's germline CDR1 is SGDLS and CDR2 YYNGEE. V trimming: 3 bases; J trimming: 4 bases; junction bases outside the gene matches: 12.

The chain recombines TRBV4-3 with TRBJ1-2, with D hard to call. The CDR3 has 15 residues. The ends were cut back, 4 bases at V and 4 bases at J, with 16 bases in the middle. Germline V CDR1 and CDR2: LGHNA, YSLEER. The CDR3 DNA is TGCGCCAGCAGCCCGAGCATCCGGATCCCCTATGGCTACACCTTC. It specifies CASSPSIRIPYGYTF.

The rearrangement uses TRBV6-6 and TRBJ2-7; 8 bases are a match to TRBD2. After removal of 2 bases from V and 4 bases from J, the junction contained 13 bases not matched to a gene. The CDR3 is 17 amino acids. Per the germline V gene, CDR1 is MNHNY and CDR2 is SVGAGI (reference sequence). The CDR3 sequence is CASSYLGDQRENYEQYF. CDR3 DNA sequence: TGTGCCAGCAGTTACCTGGGTGACCAGCGGGAGAATTACGAGCAGTACTTC.

This clonotype turned up a few times. The CDR3 DNA sequence: TGCAGTGCTAGGGGGAGGGTAGCGGGCTCCTACAATGAGCAGTTCTTC. Its translation: CSARGRVAGSYNEQFF. This sequence joins TRBV20-1 and TRBJ2-1; 7 bases fit TRBD2. Germline CDR1 and CDR2: DFQATT and SNEGSKA (reference sequence). There are 16 residues in the CDR3. After removal of 3 bases from V and 0 bases from J, the junction contained 8 bases not matched to a gene.